This T cell receptor beta chain was sequenced in a study of T cell responses to AZD1222 COVID-19 vaccine. About this clone itself: What it binds is unknown.

V trimming: 2 bases; J trimming: 8 bases; junction bases outside the gene matches: 17. This CDR3 contains 18 residues. CDR1 is MDHEN and CDR2 is SYDVKM in the germline V gene. General study points: Seropositive status at baseline applied to only six AZD1222 recipients.

Using immunoSEQ multiplex PCR, the repertoire was profiled, and TCRdb retains in-frame clones only, with some absent. The sample lists some 120,000 clones, approximately 90% seen once, with 1.5% to 2% in the top ten. This chain links TRBV28 with TRBJ2-1; 8 bases map to TRBD2. This receptor was obtained from an adult who received the AZD1222 COVID-19 vaccine. The sample here was peripheral blood, taken 28 days after the second AZD1222 dose. DNA for the CDR3: TGTGCCAGCAGTTTAAAAGTTGGGCTAGCGGGTTTTTTCGATGAGCAGTTCTTC. It codes for CASSLKVGLAGFFDEQFF. The whole variable domain, remainder taken from reference TRBV28 and TRBJ2-1, is DVKVTQSSRYLVKRTGEKVFLECVQDMDHENMFWYRQDPGLGLRLIYFSYDVKMKEKGDIPEGYSVSREKKERFSLILESASTNQTSMYLCASSLKVGLAGFFDEQFFGPGTRLTVL.